These 6 T cell receptor beta chains originate from one sample sequenced in a study of T cells after yellow fever vaccination. TCRdb itself ran the 5' RACE reads through MiXCR, one entry per CDR3 protein. Among 620,000 or so distinct CDR3 sequences listed, 10% to 15% were seen once. Sequencing used PBMCs, obtained on the day of the yellow fever booster vaccination. Receptor source: a man aged 25 to 40 who received the YFV17D yellow fever vaccine.

This sequence joins TRBV5-1 and TRBJ2-1; a possible D gene is TRBD2 (5 bases). V was shortened by 0 bases and J by 4 bases, with 11 bases between the two germline ends. This CDR3 is built from 15 residues. Germline loops: CDR1 SGHRS, CDR2 YFSETQ. The CDR3 DNA sequence: TGCGCCAGCAGCTTGGGCGGGCAGCTTTACAATGAGCAGTTCTTC. It specifies CASSLGGQLYNEQFF.

V gene TRBV19 combines with J gene TRBJ2-5; D call uncertain. V was trimmed by 5 bases and J by 4 bases, leaving 11 bases between them. Germline assignment: CDR1 LNHDA and CDR2 SQIVND (reference sequence). The length of the CDR3 is 13 residues. In DNA form, the CDR3 reads TGTGCCAGTAGTTCCAGACCTATAGAGACCCAGTACTTC. This translates into CASSSRPIETQYF.

This clonotype was observed a few times. This chain uses TRBV6-1 with TRBJ2-3; weak D call: TRBD2 (6 bases). V lost 8 bases, J lost 3 bases, and 12 bases lay in between. The CDR3 is 13 amino acids. CDR1 MNHNS and CDR2 SASEGT come from the germline V gene. The CDR3 DNA follows: TGTGCCAGCCGACTAGTCGTGACAGATACGCAGTATTTT. Translating gives CASRLVVTDTQYF.

This clonotype was counted between two and nine times. This chain connects TRBV15 to TRBJ2-7, with 12 bases fitting TRBD2. Germline CDR1 LNHNV, CDR2 YYDKDF (reference sequence). The ends lost 5 bases at V and 2 bases at J; junction bases unmatched: 4. This CDR3 is 15 amino acids long. In nucleotides, the CDR3 is TGTGCCACCAGCCCACGACTAGCGGGGGCCTACGAGCAGTACTTC. As protein: CATSPRLAGAYEQYF.

This chain joins TRBV3-1 and TRBJ2-2; D gene ambiguous. Germline V gene data show CDR1 as LGHDT and CDR2 as YNNKEL (reference sequence). The CDR3 contains 17 residues. Trimming cost V 4 bases and J 3 bases, with 18 bases left between them. The CDR3 sequence is CASSPGLFSLDTGELFF. The CDR3 bases are TGTGCCAGCAGCCCCGGCCTGTTTAGCCTGGACACCGGGGAGCTGTTTTTT.

The rearrangement uses TRBV18 and TRBJ2-1; a weak D match, TRBD1 (5 bases). The CDR3 is 16 residues long. Deletions cut 3 bases from V and 11 bases from J, with 23 bases between. The germline gives CDR1 KGHSH, CDR2 LQKENI. CDR3 in amino acids: CASSPKGREIVGKQFF. In DNA, the CDR3 is TGTGCCAGCTCACCGAAGGGCAGGGAAATAGTTGGTAAGCAGTTCTTC.